A single sample gave rise to the 24 T cell receptor beta chains below, sequenced in a study of T cells in Graves' hyperthyroidism and ophthalmopathy. TCR beta CDR3 sequences were amplified from RNA transcripts. HTBI primers were employed in a first-round RT-PCR of the TCR CDR3. TCRdb analysed the multiplex PCR reads with MiXCR anew, one entry per CDR3 protein. In the table there are about half a million distinct CDR3 sequences, approximately 22% of which are singletons. Specimen: blood. The receptors here all came from a woman in her seventies with Graves' ophthalmopathy.

This clonotype was counted only a few times. The J gene is TRBJ1-6, the V gene TRBV2; no clear D gene. V was cut by 7 bases and J by 6 bases, with 10 bases left in between. Germline lookup yields CDR1 SNHLY and CDR2 FYNNEI. This CDR3 spans 13 amino acids. In DNA form, the CDR3 reads TGTGCCAGCATCAAGGATCCTAATTCACCCCTCCACTTT. Protein sequence: CASIKDPNSPLHF.

This clonotype was seen a few times. The chain is built from TRBV7-8 and TRBJ2-7, with TRBD2 as a possible D gene (6 bases). V was clipped by 6 bases and J by 6 bases, with 15 bases between them. The CDR3 length is 13 residues. Germline CDR1 reads SGHVS; CDR2 reads FQNEAQ. CDR3 sequence: CASSRAGTAEQYF. CDR3 DNA: TGTGCCAGCAGTCGTGCGGGGACTGCCGAGCAGTACTTC.

This clonotype has at least ten counts. J is TRBJ1-5 and V is TRBV5-6, with D hard to call. The CDR3 length is 10 residues. Trimming stripped 0 bases from V and 10 bases from J, with 2 bases between. From germline, CDR1 is SGHDT and CDR2 YYEEEE. The CDR3, as DNA: TGTGCCAGCAGCTTGGACCCCCAGCATTTT. Protein product: CASSLDPQHF.

V usage is TRBV19 and J usage is TRBJ2-7; 7 nucleotides agree with TRBD2. V gave up 5 bases and J gave up 6 bases; unmatched junction bases: 10. CDR1 and CDR2 from the germline V gene are LNHDA and SQIVND (reference sequence). The CDR3 length is 14 residues. The CDR3 DNA follows: TGTGCCAGTAGTCCCGGCGGGAGTCGAGGCGAGCAGTACTTC. Translating gives CASSPGGSRGEQYF.

This clonotype was recorded many times. The V gene is TRBV12-3 or TRBV12-4, the J gene TRBJ2-1; 9 nucleotides align to TRBD1. CDR3 size: 16 residues. The junction had 18 bases not matched to a gene; V was cut back by 11 bases and J by 7 bases. The CDR3 loop reads CAPCRTRDRAQNEQFF. CDR3 DNA: TGTGCCCCCTGCCGGACCCGGGACAGGGCCCAGAATGAGCAGTTCTTC.

V is TRBV6-1 and J is TRBJ2-5; D is possibly TRBD1 (5 bases). V lost 5 bases and J lost 5, with 12 bases in between. Germline V lookup: CDR1 MNHNS, CDR2 SASEGT. This CDR3 is 13 amino acids long. The CDR3 coding sequence is TGTGCCAGCAGTCCAAGGACAATGGAGACCCAGTACTTC. Translated, it gives CASSPRTMETQYF.

This clonotype turned up a few times. This chain uses TRBV7-2 with TRBJ2-1; 8 bases are shared with TRBD2. The CDR3 runs to 15 residues. Germline V lookup: CDR1 SGHTA, CDR2 FQGNSA. The V and J ends lost 3 bases and 8 bases, in that order; junction bases with no gene match: 9. The CDR3 DNA reads TGTGCCAGCAGCTTCCTAGCGGGCCGTTCAGATGAGCAGTTCTTC. It codes for CASSFLAGRSDEQFF.

This chain connects TRBV6-2 or TRBV6-3 to TRBJ1-2; D unclear. V was pared by 6 bases and J by 0 bases, with 14 bases between. The CDR3 loop spans 15 amino acids. Per the germline V gene, CDR1 is MNHEY and CDR2 is SVGEGT. CDR3 protein: CASSGVETPNYGYTF. For the CDR3, the DNA is TGTGCCAGCAGCGGGGTCGAAACCCCTAACTATGGCTACACCTTC.

The chain employs TRBV29-1 and TRBJ1-4; D is perhaps TRBD1 (5 bases). CDR1 and CDR2 (germline): SQVTM, ANQGSEA. This CDR3 comprises 13 residues. Deletions cut 7 bases from V and 3 bases from J, with 12 bases between. CDR3 region: CSAGGGSNEKLFF. The CDR3 nucleotides are TGCAGCGCCGGCGGGGGGTCTAATGAAAAACTGTTTTTT.

A few counts support this clonotype. The genes are TRBV10-3 and TRBJ1-2, with TRBD1 identical over 7 bases. There are 15 residues in the CDR3. Germline V gives CDR1 ENHRY, CDR2 SYGVKD. Losses at the gene ends were 0 bases for V and 2 bases for J; bases not matched to a gene: 3. CDR3 nucleotide sequence: TGTGCCATCAGTGAGTCGAAGGGACAGAACTATGGCTACACCTTC. It is translated as CAISESKGQNYGYTF.

At least ten counts were recorded for this clonotype. The chain is built from TRBV30 and TRBJ2-7; D remains unclear. The CDR3 has 13 amino acids. CDR1 is GTSNPN and CDR2 is SVGIG in the germline V gene (reference sequence). Trimming cost V 4 bases and J 3 bases, with 13 bases left between them. The DNA of the CDR3 is TGTGCCTGGACCTCAATGGTAGGCTACGAGCAGTACTTC. Residues: CAWTSMVGYEQYF.

A few counts support this clonotype. V and J are TRBV19 and TRBJ1-1; possibly TRBD1 for D (6 bases). Germline lookup yields CDR1 LNHDA and CDR2 SQIVND (reference sequence). V lost 9 bases, J lost 4 bases, and 21 bases lay in between. The CDR3 extends over 15 amino acids. Written as DNA, the CDR3 is TGTGCCAGCCGGCGAGGGGCAACAGGGATCACTGAAGCTTTCTTT. This codes for CASRRGATGITEAFF.

There are many counts of this clonotype. The gene calls are TRBV24-1 and TRBJ1-1, with a tentative D call TRBD1 (6 bases). Trimming took 4 bases from V and 0 from J, leaving 8 bases between them. The V gene's germline CDR1 is KGHDR and CDR2 SFDVKD. The CDR3 is 14 amino acids. CDR3 region: CATSEGAMNTEAFF. CDR3 nucleotide sequence: TGTGCCACCAGTGAGGGGGCCATGAACACTGAAGCTTTCTTT.

This clonotype was recorded many times. CDR3 bases: TGTGCCAGCAGTTTAACTGCCCGGCGAGGCAATGAGCAGTTCTTC. Protein sequence: CASSLTARRGNEQFF. The rearrangement uses TRBV6-1 and TRBJ2-1; D is unresolved. CDR3 length: 15 residues. Trimming took 5 bases from V and 6 from J, leaving 17 bases between them. The germline CDR1 and CDR2 sequences are MNHNS and SASEGT.

There are a few counts of this clonotype. J is TRBJ2-1 and V is TRBV20-1; 11 bases are shared with TRBD2. The CDR3 loop spans 16 amino acids. CDR1 and CDR2 from the germline V gene are DFQATT and SNEGSKA (reference sequence). With 0 bases clipped from V and 5 bases from J, the junction kept 6 bases outside the gene matches. CDR3 DNA: TGCAGTGCTAGAGATTTGAGTAGCGGGAGGGACAATGAGCAGTTCTTC. Amino acid sequence: CSARDLSSGRDNEQFF.

The J gene is TRBJ2-1, the V gene TRBV2; D may match TRBD1 or TRBD2 (5 bases each). Germline V gives CDR1 SNHLY, CDR2 FYNNEI. Trimming pared 7 bases from V and 3 bases from J, leaving 16 bases between. CDR3 length equals 15 residues. Here the CDR3 DNA reads TGTGCCAGCACCCGACAGCGGTCTGGCTACAATGAGCAGTTCTTC. The encoded protein is CASTRQRSGYNEQFF.

Only a few counts were recorded for this clonotype. V is TRBV6-1 and J is TRBJ2-3; TRBD2 agrees at 7 bases. This CDR3 has 14 amino acids. J gave up 4 bases and V 4 bases, and 5 bases lay outside the gene matches. Germline V gene lookup returns CDR1 MNHNS and CDR2 SASEGT. In DNA form, the CDR3 reads TGTGCCAGCAGTGCCGGACTAGAGGCAGATACGCAGTATTTT. Translated: CASSAGLEADTQYF.

The chain combines TRBV4-1 with TRBJ1-1; a weak D match, TRBD1 (5 bases). The V end lost 0 bases, the J end lost 4 bases, and 12 bases lay between the germline ends. The germline CDR1 and CDR2 sequences are MGHRA and YSYEKL. The CDR3 is made up of 15 amino acids. For the CDR3, the DNA is TGCGCCAGCAGCCAAGAAGGGGTTAAGGCCACTGAAGCTTTCTTT. Translation gives CASSQEGVKATEAFF.

In DNA, the CDR3 is TGCAGTGCTAGAGAGACAGGGCAATTCTTC. This encodes CSARETGQFF. J is TRBJ2-1 and V is TRBV20-1; 7 nucleotides line up with TRBD1. Trimming took 0 bases from V and 16 from J; bases not matched to a gene: 3. This CDR3 contains 10 residues. CDR1 and CDR2 (germline): DFQATT, SNEGSKA (reference sequence).

There are many counts of this clonotype. The chain links TRBV7-3 to TRBJ1-5, with D unresolved. Germline V gene data show CDR1 as SGHTA and CDR2 as FQGTGA. With 4 bases removed from V and 0 bases from J, the gap between germline ends came to 4 bases. This CDR3 spans 13 amino acids. Here the CDR3 DNA reads TGTGCCAGCAGCTCGGATAGCAATCAGCCCCAGCATTTT. It translates to CASSSDSNQPQHF.

The chain uses TRBV5-1 and TRBJ2-1; 9 bases map to TRBD2. The germline CDR1 and CDR2 sequences are SGHRS and YFSETQ. The CDR3 spans 20 residues. V lost 1 base to trimming and J lost 0 bases; unmatched junction nucleotides: 14. The CDR3 spells CASSLNRGLAGPPSYNEQFF. CDR3 coding DNA: TGCGCCAGCAGCTTGAATAGAGGTCTAGCGGGACCACCCTCCTACAATGAGCAGTTCTTC.

This clonotype showed up just a few times. The CDR3 DNA is TGTGCCAGCAGCCCAAGAAAACCGGGCAATGAGCAGTTCTTC. Translated, it gives CASSPRKPGNEQFF. J is TRBJ2-1 and V is TRBV7-8; D remains ambiguous. Germline-derived CDR1 and CDR2 are SGHVS and FQNEAQ. The V end was cut by 5 bases, the J end by 6 bases, with 14 bases between. CDR3 length: 14 residues.

This clonotype was counted between two and nine times. The chain links TRBV7-2 to TRBJ1-2, with 10 bases lining up with TRBD1. Germline V gene lookup returns CDR1 SGHTA and CDR2 FQGNSA. The CDR3 spans 15 residues. J lost 6 bases, V lost 1 base, and 5 bases had no gene match. Here the CDR3 DNA reads TGTGCCAGCAGCTTAGAGGGGACAGGGGAAGATGGCTACACCTTC. It is translated as CASSLEGTGEDGYTF.

This clonotype was detected ten times or more. The V call is TRBV6-1, the J call TRBJ1-1; TRBD1 aligns across 8 bases. In germline, CDR1 is MNHNS, CDR2 SASEGT. There are 15 residues in the CDR3. After removal of 5 bases from V and 5 bases from J, the junction contained 10 bases not matched to a gene. Here the CDR3 DNA reads TGTGCCAGCAGTCAAGGACAGGGTTGGTGGACTGAAGCTTTCTTT. This gives the protein CASSQGQGWWTEAFF.